This T cell receptor beta chain was sequenced for a study of T-cell reconstitution after alpha-beta-depleted transplantation in children. Study-wide results and caveats: T-cell counts and diversity at one year following transplant were attributed mainly to newly produced T cells. Reportedly, alpha-beta T cells present about two months post-transplant originated from several hundred expanded clones of graft origin.

This clonotype was seen at least ten times. What it binds is unknown. TCRbeta library construction was performed incorporating unique molecular identifiers. MiXCR, run by TCRdb on the PCR reads, gives a single entry per CDR3 protein. This table has hundreds of thousands of distinct CDR3 sequences, about an eighth appearing once. From germline, CDR1 is SEHNR and CDR2 FQNEAQ (reference sequence). The length of the CDR3 is 15 residues. Deletions cut 1 base from V and 6 bases from J, with 12 bases between. This TCR came from a girl aged 2 to 9 with congenital amegakaryocytic thrombocytopenia, due to receive a stem cell transplant. Sequencing was performed on PBMCs, taken before TCRalphabeta/CD19-depleted stem cell transplant. The J gene is TRBJ2-2, the V gene TRBV7-9; D possibly corresponds to TRBD1 (5 bases). The DNA of the CDR3 is TGTGCCAGCAGCTTAGGGCAGGGTGAGGCCGGGGAGCTGTTTTTT. It codes for CASSLGQGEAGELFF.